What follows are 26 T cell receptor beta chains derived from one specimen sequenced in a study of T-cell reconstitution after alpha-beta-depleted transplantation in children. Unique molecular identifiers were incorporated when the TCRbeta library was constructed. MiXCR was run by TCRdb on the PCR reads, yielding one entry per CDR3 protein. The sample has around 450,000 distinct CDR3 sequences; roughly a tenth are singletons. This specimen consisted of PBMCs, obtained before TCRalphabeta/CD19-depleted stem cell transplant. These receptor sequences come from a child aged 2-15 years with inherited bone marrow failure, due to receive a stem cell transplant.

This clonotype was seen many times. V and J are TRBV6-2 or TRBV6-3 and TRBJ2-5; TRBD2 matches at 9 bases. Germline V CDR1 and CDR2: MNHEY, SVGEGT. The CDR3 is 14 amino acids. The J segment lost 5 bases and the V segment lost 5 bases, leaving 6 bases of the junction unmatched. CDR3 sequence (DNA): TGTGCCAGCAGTACAGCGGGAGGCTGGGAGACCCAGTACTTC. Translating gives CASSTAGGWETQYF.

This clonotype was counted many times. The chain links TRBV4-3 to TRBJ2-1, with TRBD2 matching 13 bases. Trimming at V came to 0 bases and at J to 4 bases, leaving 6 bases not matched to a gene. The germline V gene has CDR1 LGHNA and CDR2 YSLEER. This CDR3 comprises 18 residues. The CDR3 is CASSQEVGLAGAYNEQFF. The CDR3 bases are TGCGCCAGCAGCCAAGAGGTCGGACTAGCGGGAGCGTACAATGAGCAGTTCTTC.

The chain is built from TRBV7-9 and TRBJ2-5; D is possibly TRBD2 (5 bases). The CDR3 runs 12 residues. The germline V gene encodes CDR1 SEHNR and CDR2 FQNEAQ (reference sequence). Trimming removed 7 bases from V and 1 base from J, with 7 bases in between. The CDR3 region is CASIAGQETQYF. The CDR3 nucleotides are TGTGCCAGCATTGCGGGCCAAGAGACCCAGTACTTC.

This chain connects TRBV5-1 to TRBJ2-7, with TRBD1 matching 10 bases. The trim removed 0 bases at V and 2 bases at J, leaving 5 bases unmatched. This CDR3 has 16 amino acids. CDR1 is SGHRS, CDR2 YFSETQ, per germline. The CDR3 is CASSLDPGTGAYEQYF. In nucleotides, the CDR3 is TGCGCCAGCAGCTTGGACCCCGGGACAGGGGCCTACGAGCAGTACTTC.

The table lists this clonotype with many counts. V usage is TRBV12-3 or TRBV12-4 and J usage is TRBJ2-1, with D perhaps matching TRBD2 (5 bases). This CDR3 is built from 12 residues. The V end lost 6 bases, the J end lost 8 bases, and 11 bases lay between the germline ends. The CDR3 is CASRPLVDEQFF. CDR3 DNA sequence: TGTGCCAGCAGGCCACTAGTCGATGAGCAGTTCTTC.

This clonotype has just a few counts. Here the CDR3 reads CAWSVGRGRQPQHF. CDR3 nucleotide sequence: TGTGCCTGGAGTGTGGGCAGGGGAAGACAGCCCCAGCATTTT. The J gene is TRBJ1-5, the V gene TRBV30; possible D gene TRBD1, 6 bases. This CDR3 comprises 14 residues. In germline, CDR1 is GTSNPN, CDR2 SVGIG (reference sequence). V was clipped by 0 bases and J by 7 bases, with 13 bases between them.

This clonotype was recorded at least ten times. This chain uses TRBV12-3 or TRBV12-4 with TRBJ1-2, with no clear D. This CDR3 is 14 amino acids long. Trimming pared 2 bases from V and 13 bases from J, leaving 20 bases between. The CDR3 DNA reads as TGTGCCAGCAGTTTAATGTTAGCGAAAAAAGGATTCACCTTC. It specifies CASSLMLAKKGFTF.

This clonotype was recorded at least ten times. The gene calls are TRBV7-2 and TRBJ2-7, with TRBD2 as a possible D gene (5 bases). This CDR3 comprises 16 residues. The germline V gene has CDR1 SGHTA and CDR2 FQGNSA. V shed 5 bases and J shed 0 bases, with 17 bases lying between them. CDR3 amino acids: CASSTDGSVNSYEQYF. Here the CDR3 DNA reads TGTGCCAGCAGCACCGACGGTAGCGTGAACTCCTACGAGCAGTACTTC.

Ten or more counts support this clonotype. V and J are TRBV7-2 and TRBJ2-2, with D possibly TRBD2 on 5 matching bases. V dropped 3 bases and J dropped 1 base, with 6 bases sitting between them. Germline lookup yields CDR1 SGHTA and CDR2 FQGNSA. The CDR3 has 14 amino acids. The CDR3 sequence: CASSFSENTGELFF. CDR3 coding DNA: TGTGCCAGCAGCTTTAGCGAGAACACCGGGGAGCTGTTTTTT.

This clonotype has ten or more counts. The V gene is TRBV14, the J gene TRBJ2-5, with 10 bases fitting TRBD2. The trim removed 2 bases at V and 5 bases at J, leaving 8 bases unmatched. Germline V gene lookup returns CDR1 SGHDN and CDR2 FVKESK. The CDR3 loop spans 16 amino acids. For the CDR3, the DNA is TGTGCCAGCAGCCAACCTAGCGGGAGTTTTGTGGAGACCCAGTACTTC. It codes for CASSQPSGSFVETQYF.

This clonotype was detected ten times or more. The V call is TRBV20-1, the J call TRBJ1-6, with 11 bases that match TRBD1. CDR1 and CDR2 from the germline V gene are DFQATT and SNEGSKA (reference sequence). This CDR3 spans 16 amino acids. J was trimmed by 7 bases and V by 2 bases; bases with no gene match: 7. The CDR3 is CSARTDRGRRNSPLHF. The CDR3 DNA follows: TGCAGTGCTAGAACGGACAGGGGGCGTAGAAATTCACCCCTCCACTTT.

The chain links TRBV20-1 to TRBJ2-2; unclear D gene. Per the germline V gene, CDR1 is DFQATT and CDR2 is SNEGSKA (reference sequence). This CDR3 is built from 13 residues. The V end lost 4 bases, the J end lost 1 base, and 7 bases lay between the germline ends. The CDR3: CSATVGNTGELFF. CDR3 sequence (DNA): TGCAGTGCTACCGTCGGGAACACCGGGGAGCTGTTTTTT.

This clonotype appeared many times. This chain uses TRBV29-1 with TRBJ2-7; 9 nucleotides line up with TRBD2. The CDR3 has 15 amino acids. The junction had 8 bases not matched to a gene; V was cut back by 4 bases and J by 1 base. Looked up from germline, CDR1 is SQVTM and CDR2 is ANQGSEA. CDR3: CSVVGLALRSYEQYF. In DNA form, the CDR3 reads TGCAGCGTTGTAGGACTAGCGCTTAGGTCCTACGAGCAGTACTTC.

This clonotype has only a few counts. The chain uses TRBV29-1 and TRBJ2-1, with D unclear. The CDR3 is 15 amino acids. V was shortened by 0 bases and J by 4 bases, with 13 bases between the two germline ends. The V gene's germline CDR1 is SQVTM and CDR2 ANQGSEA. CDR3 DNA: TGCAGCGTTGAAGATCTGGAGCACAGTTACAATGAGCAGTTCTTC. It codes for CSVEDLEHSYNEQFF.

This clonotype was seen ten or more times. V gene TRBV10-3 combines with J gene TRBJ2-3; 8 bases map to TRBD1. Germline lookup yields CDR1 ENHRY and CDR2 SYGVKD. The CDR3 sequence is 15 residues long. J lost 2 bases, V lost 6 bases, and 7 bases had no gene match. The CDR3: CAIRRDRGPTDTQYF. The CDR3 bases are TGTGCCATCAGGAGAGACAGGGGCCCCACAGATACGCAGTATTTT.

The sample holds many counts of this clonotype. The V and J genes are TRBV5-1 and TRBJ2-1; D is unresolved. Trimming cost V 5 bases and J 0 bases, with 15 bases left between them. The CDR3 extends over 16 amino acids. The germline V gene has CDR1 SGHRS and CDR2 YFSETQ. The CDR3 DNA sequence: TGCGCCAGCAGTACTGAGGCTCGCTACTCCTACAATGAGCAGTTCTTC. Translation: CASSTEARYSYNEQFF.

At least ten counts were recorded for this clonotype. The chain recombines TRBV5-1 with TRBJ1-2, with TRBD1 matching over 7 bases. The CDR3 totals 15 residues. V dropped 0 bases and J dropped 4; count of bases not matched to a gene: 6. CDR1 is SGHRS, CDR2 YFSETQ, per germline. The CDR3 sequence is CASSLEGAAFYGYTF. In nucleotides, the CDR3 is TGCGCCAGCAGCTTGGAGGGGGCAGCATTCTATGGCTACACCTTC.

As for this clonotype: It may be a read error: a sequence one base away is much more abundant. The chain carries TRBV29-1 and TRBJ2-7; D might be TRBD1 (7 bases). V was cut by 8 bases and J by 6 bases, with 20 bases left in between. Germline V lookup: CDR1 SQVTM, CDR2 ANQGSEA. There are 13 residues in the CDR3. The DNA for the CDR3 is TGCAGCCCGGAGGGGACAGAGTGCTTCGAGCAGTACTTC. Translating gives CSPEGTECFEQYF.

This clonotype has a count of ten or more. This rearrangement joins TRBV3-1 to TRBJ2-1, with 11 bases fitting TRBD1. Trimming took 6 bases from V and 0 from J; bases not matched to a gene: 4. Germline V gives CDR1 LGHDT, CDR2 YNNKEL (reference sequence). This CDR3 region has 16 residues. The CDR3 sequence is CASSPGTGGSYNEQFF. CDR3 nucleotides: TGTGCCAGCAGTCCCGGGACAGGGGGCTCCTACAATGAGCAGTTCTTC.

The sample holds many counts of this clonotype. This chain joins TRBV7-2 and TRBJ2-7; 15 bases are a match to TRBD2. V shed 5 bases, J shed 3 bases, and the junction held 5 bases outside the gene matches. The CDR3 has 16 amino acids. Germline-derived CDR1 and CDR2 are SGHTA and FQGNSA. The chain's CDR3 is CASSPRGLAGGYEQYF. CDR3 nucleotide sequence: TGTGCCAGCAGCCCCCGGGGACTAGCGGGAGGCTACGAGCAGTACTTC.

The chain is built from TRBV11-2 and TRBJ2-1; D is unclear. Germline V gene lookup returns CDR1 SGHAT and CDR2 FQNNGV. Trimming took 6 bases from V and 7 from J, leaving 16 bases between them. The CDR3 runs 14 residues. For the CDR3, the DNA is TGTGCCAGCAGGGCTCCCAATCCCACAAATGAGCAGTTCTTC. Translation gives CASRAPNPTNEQFF.

Many counts were recorded for this clonotype. V and J are TRBV27 and TRBJ2-7; 7 positions match TRBD1. Germline CDR1 and CDR2: MNHEY and SMNVEV (reference sequence). This CDR3 comprises 15 residues. Trimming took 4 bases from V and 4 from J; bases not matched to a gene: 10. The CDR3 nucleotides read TGTGCCAGCAGTTCCTTGAGGGGGCCGAAGTACGAGCAGTACTTC. Residues: CASSSLRGPKYEQYF.

This clonotype came up many times. The chain uses TRBV27 and TRBJ2-1, with D uncertain. Trimming removed 5 bases from V and 6 bases from J, with 14 bases in between. This CDR3 has 14 amino acids. Germline V gene lookup returns CDR1 MNHEY and CDR2 SMNVEV (reference sequence). The CDR3 nucleotides read TGTGCCAGCAGTCTCGATAGACGGAGCAATGAGCAGTTCTTC. Translating gives CASSLDRRSNEQFF.

This clonotype was detected a few times. V usage is TRBV4-3 and J usage is TRBJ2-1; TRBD2 is a possible D gene (5 bases). Trimming removed 3 bases from V and 1 base from J, with 13 bases in between. CDR3 length: 16 residues. Looked up from germline, CDR1 is LGHNA and CDR2 is YSLEER. The CDR3 loop is CASSQYLAGSYNEQFF. CDR3 coding DNA: TGCGCCAGCAGCCAGTATCTAGCTGGGTCCTACAATGAGCAGTTCTTC.

The V and J genes are TRBV19 and TRBJ2-1, with 7 bases aligning to TRBD2. CDR1 and CDR2 from the germline V gene are LNHDA and SQIVND (reference sequence). Trimming took 3 bases from V and 8 from J; bases not matched to a gene: 10. The CDR3 has 15 residues. As DNA, the CDR3 is TGTGCCAGTAGTATTATTCTCGGACTAGTCTATGAGCAGTTCTTC. The encoded protein is CASSIILGLVYEQFF.

V gene TRBV28 combines with J gene TRBJ2-3, with D maybe TRBD2 (5 bases). V was trimmed by 7 bases and J by 8 bases, leaving 13 bases between them. Germline-derived CDR1 and CDR2 are MDHEN and SYDVKM. The CDR3 consists of 12 residues. The CDR3 region has the DNA TGTGCCAGCACTCGCCTTCGGGGTACGCAGTATTTT. It yields the protein CASTRLRGTQYF.